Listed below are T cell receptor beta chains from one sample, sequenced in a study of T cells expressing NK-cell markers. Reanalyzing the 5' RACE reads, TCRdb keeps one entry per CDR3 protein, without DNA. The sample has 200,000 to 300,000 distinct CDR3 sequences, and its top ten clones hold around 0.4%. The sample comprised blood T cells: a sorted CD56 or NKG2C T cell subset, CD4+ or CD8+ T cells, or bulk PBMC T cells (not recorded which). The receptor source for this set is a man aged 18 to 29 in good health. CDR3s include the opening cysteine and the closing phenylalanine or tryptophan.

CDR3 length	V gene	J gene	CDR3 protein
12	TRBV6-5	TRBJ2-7	CASRGGGYEQYF
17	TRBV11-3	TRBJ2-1	CASSSSGRGLGYNEQFF
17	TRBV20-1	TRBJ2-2	CSVPMDRGMSEAGELFF
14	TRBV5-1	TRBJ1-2	CASSLGTGSDGYTF
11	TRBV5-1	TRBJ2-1	CASSLAGDTFF
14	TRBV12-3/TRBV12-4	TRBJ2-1	CVTGASGRDNEQFF
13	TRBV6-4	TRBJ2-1	CASGGENFGEQFF
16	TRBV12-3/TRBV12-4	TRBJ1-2	CASTSDREGWAMPYTF
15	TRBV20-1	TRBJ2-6	CSASDGAAGANVLTF
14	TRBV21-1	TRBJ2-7	CASSILAKTYEQYF
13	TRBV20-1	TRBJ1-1	CSARRGPYTEAFF
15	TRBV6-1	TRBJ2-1	CASSATGVTYNEQFF
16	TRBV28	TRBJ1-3	CASRRGQRSSGNTIYF
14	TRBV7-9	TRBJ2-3	CASSLVLGTDTQYF
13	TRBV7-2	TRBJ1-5	CASSEDYYQPQHF
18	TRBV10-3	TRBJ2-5	CAISEGGQGSVIGETQYF
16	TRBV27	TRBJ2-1	CASSLYRLTRGNEQFF
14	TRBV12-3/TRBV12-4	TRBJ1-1	CASTHRSGGTEAFF
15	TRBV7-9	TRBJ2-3	CASSLDRGHADTQYF
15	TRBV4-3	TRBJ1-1	CASSQVLLMNTEAFF
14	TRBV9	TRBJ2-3	CASSVGPITDTQYF
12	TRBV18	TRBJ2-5	CASSPIQETQYF
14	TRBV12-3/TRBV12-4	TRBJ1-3	CASSLRQGGHTIYF
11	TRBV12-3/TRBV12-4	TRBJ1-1	CAGSIISEAFF
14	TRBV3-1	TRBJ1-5	CANSPGKVNQPQHF
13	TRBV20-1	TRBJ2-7	CSAPRREFYEQYF
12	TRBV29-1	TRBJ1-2	CSVELGQARCTF
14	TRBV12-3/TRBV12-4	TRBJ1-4	CASTSGGPNEKLFF
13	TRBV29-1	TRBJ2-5	CSYVGGRGETQYF
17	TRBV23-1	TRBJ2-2	CASSQYLAGQSTGELFF
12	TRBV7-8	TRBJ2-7	CASSLAGHEQYF
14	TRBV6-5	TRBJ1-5	CASSYAGGNQPQHF
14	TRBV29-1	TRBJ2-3	CSVEDGRAVDTQYF
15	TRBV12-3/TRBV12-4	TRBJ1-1	CASRLTAGLDTEAFF
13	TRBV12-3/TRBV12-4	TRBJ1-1	CASQSLGGTEAFF
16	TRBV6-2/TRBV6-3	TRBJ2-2	CASSYPQRENTGELFF